This paragraph covers one T cell receptor (beta chain) sequence. No antigen is known for it. The sample comes from a study of T-cell reconstitution after alpha-beta-depleted transplantation in children. The CDR3 covers 14 residues. V was pared by 8 bases and J by 4 bases, with 6 bases of the junction left unmatched. Researchers prepared the TCRbeta library using unique molecular identifiers, the study reports. TCRdb re-derived calls from the PCR reads in MiXCR, one entry per CDR3 protein. The sample shows approximately 500,000 distinct CDR3 sequences, around 27% of them seen only once. Study-wide points: By one year post-transplant, T-cell counts and diversity largely arose from T cells that were newly produced. Surviving thymic progenitors and recipient T cells were the source of high TCRbeta diversity at day 60 in some patients. The study reportedly traced alpha-beta T cells about two months after transplant to several hundred expanded graft clones.

This specimen consisted of PBMCs, obtained before TCRalphabeta/CD19-depleted stem cell transplant. The V gene is TRBV12-3 or TRBV12-4, the J gene TRBJ1-5; 9 bases are a match to TRBD1. This clonotype was obtained from a boy less than two years old with Wiskott-Aldrich syndrome, due to receive a stem cell transplant. CDR3 DNA sequence: TGTGCCAGCTCCGACAGGGGGGAGAATCAGCCCCAGCATTTT. This translates into CASSDRGENQPQHF.